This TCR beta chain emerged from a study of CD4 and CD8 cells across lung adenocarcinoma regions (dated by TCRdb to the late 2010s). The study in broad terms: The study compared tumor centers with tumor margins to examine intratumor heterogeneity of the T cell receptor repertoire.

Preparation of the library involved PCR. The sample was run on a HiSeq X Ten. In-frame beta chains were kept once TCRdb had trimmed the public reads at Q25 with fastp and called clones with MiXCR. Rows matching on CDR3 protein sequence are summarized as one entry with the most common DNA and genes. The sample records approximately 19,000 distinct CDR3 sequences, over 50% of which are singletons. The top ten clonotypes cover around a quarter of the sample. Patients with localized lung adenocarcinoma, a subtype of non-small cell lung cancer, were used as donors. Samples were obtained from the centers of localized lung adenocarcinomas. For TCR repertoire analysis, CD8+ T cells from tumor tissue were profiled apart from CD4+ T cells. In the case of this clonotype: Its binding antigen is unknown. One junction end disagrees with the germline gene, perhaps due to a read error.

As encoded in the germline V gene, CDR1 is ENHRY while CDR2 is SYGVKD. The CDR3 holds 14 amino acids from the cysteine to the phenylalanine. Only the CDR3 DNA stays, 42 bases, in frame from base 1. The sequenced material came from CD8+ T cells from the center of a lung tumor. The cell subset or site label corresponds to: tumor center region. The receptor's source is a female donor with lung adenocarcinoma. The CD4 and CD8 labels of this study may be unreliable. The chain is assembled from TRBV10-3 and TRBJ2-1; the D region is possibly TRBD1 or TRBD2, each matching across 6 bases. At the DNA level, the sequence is TGTGCGGGCATCGGGGGCCGAGAGCAAGACACCCAGTACTTT. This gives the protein CAGIGGREQDTQYF.